This passage covers 32 T cell receptor beta chains from one sample sequenced in a study of cytomegalovirus exposure and HLA in healthy donors. It was with 60 Vbeta and 13 Jbeta primers that the PCR ran. Measured with immunoSEQ multiplex PCR; TCRdb has only the in-frame clones, and not every one. The table shows over 150,000 clones, with over 70% occurring only once. The sequenced sample was PBMCs. These receptors came from a male donor in good health and CMV-seronegative.

The chain is built from TRBV5-4 and TRBJ2-1; 9 bases line up with TRBD2. The CDR3 is made up of 16 amino acids. CDR1 and CDR2 (germline): SGHNT, YYREEE (reference sequence). V was clipped by 4 bases and J by 8 bases; unmatched bases: 13. The CDR3 bases are TGTGCCAGCAGCGTCGGGACTAGCATGTTTGGCCATGAGCAGTTCTTC. It specifies CASSVGTSMFGHEQFF.

This clone was observed a single time. The chain carries TRBV7-2 and TRBJ2-7; a possible D gene is TRBD1 (6 bases). Trimming shortened V by 5 bases and J by 5 bases, and 13 bases separated the two germline ends. Germline V gives CDR1 SGHTA, CDR2 FQGNSA. The CDR3 spans 13 residues. The CDR3 DNA reads as TGTGCCAGCAGCGACAGGCCGGCCCACGAGCAGTACTTC. It translates to CASSDRPAHEQYF.

This sequence joins TRBV10-3 and TRBJ1-2; TRBD1 is a possible D gene (6 bases). CDR3 length: 14 residues. V dropped 4 bases and J dropped 4 bases, with 13 bases sitting between them. The V gene's germline CDR1 is ENHRY and CDR2 SYGVKD. This chain's CDR3 is CAISARGPGYGYTF. The CDR3 DNA is TGTGCCATCAGTGCCAGGGGTCCCGGCTATGGCTACACCTTC.

This clone was observed a few times. This chain links TRBV7-8 with TRBJ2-1, with TRBD2 matching 8 bases. Germline values: CDR1 SGHVS, CDR2 FQNEAQ. CDR3 length: 16 residues. Trimming took 1 base from V and 9 from J; bases not matched to a gene: 11. This CDR3 is CASSLVQQAGAGEQFF. The CDR3 bases are TGTGCCAGCAGCTTAGTTCAGCAAGCGGGGGCCGGTGAGCAGTTCTTC.

The V and J genes are TRBV7-3 and TRBJ1-5; the D gene is possibly TRBD1 (5 bases). The V and J ends lost 2 bases and 5 bases respectively, with 7 bases between them. CDR1 is SGHTA, CDR2 FQGTGA, per germline. The length of the CDR3 is 13 residues. The CDR3 here is CASSLGGDQPQHF. The CDR3 DNA reads TGTGCCAGCAGCTTAGGGGGGGATCAGCCCCAGCATTTT.

The V call is TRBV4-3, the J call TRBJ1-3, with TRBD1 matching 7 bases. The germline V gene encodes CDR1 LGHNA and CDR2 YSLEER. This CDR3 spans 13 amino acids. V shed 1 base and J 9 bases; nucleotides not matched to a gene: 3. CDR3: CASSQVQGVTIYF. In DNA form, the CDR3 reads TGCGCCAGCAGCCAAGTCCAGGGGGTCACCATATATTTT.

The CDR3 DNA sequence: TGCGCCAGCAGCTTGGCGGGGGGCGGGAGCACAGATACGCAGTATTTT. Its translation: CASSLAGGGSTDTQYF. The V gene is TRBV5-1, the J gene TRBJ2-3; maybe TRBD2 (7 bases). Germline-derived CDR1 and CDR2 are SGHRS and YFSETQ. Trimming removed 0 bases at V and 0 bases at J, with 11 bases between. The CDR3 length is 16 residues.

The CDR3 DNA is TGCGCCAGCAGCAACGACAGGGGGCTCTACGAGCAGTACTTC. Protein: CASSNDRGLYEQYF. The chain combines TRBV5-1 with TRBJ2-5; 10 nucleotides match TRBD1. The J call may be wrong; the DNA end is better matched by TRBJ2-7. CDR1 and CDR2 from the germline V gene are SGHRS and YFSETQ. The CDR3 loop spans 14 amino acids.

This clone was counted only a few times. The CDR3 sequence is CASSFRLAELNEQFF. The CDR3 nucleotides read TGTGCCAGCAGTTTCCGACTAGCGGAGCTCAATGAGCAGTTCTTC. The chain uses TRBV7-3 and TRBJ2-1; 9 bases are a match to TRBD2. V gave up 6 bases and J gave up 6 bases; unmatched junction bases: 9. In germline, CDR1 is SGHTA, CDR2 FQGTGA. This CDR3 has 15 amino acids.

In this sample, this clone turned up a few times. This chain joins TRBV7-9 and TRBJ2-3; 9 bases are shared with TRBD2. CDR3 size: 15 residues. Trimming removed 5 bases from V and 1 base from J; junction bases left unmatched: 4. Germline loops: CDR1 SEHNR, CDR2 FQNEAQ (reference sequence). CDR3 bases: TGTGCCAGCAGCCTACAGCGGGGGGGCACAGATACGCAGTATTTT. Encoded protein: CASSLQRGGTDTQYF. Filled out from reference TRBV7-9 and TRBJ2-3, the complete variable domain reads DTGVSQNPRHKITKRGQNVTFRCDPISEHNRLYWYRQTLGQGPEFLTYFQNEAQLEKSRLLSDRFSAERPKGSFSTLEIQRTEQGDSAMYLCASSLQRGGTDTQYFGPGTRLTVL.

The chain employs TRBV15 and TRBJ1-6, with D possibly matching TRBD1 (6 bases). Per the germline V gene, CDR1 is LNHNV and CDR2 is YYDKDF (reference sequence). CDR3 length: 16 residues. With 8 bases removed from V and 9 bases from J, the gap between germline ends came to 23 bases. DNA for the CDR3: TGTGCCACCTCCCCCTTTTACAGGGAAGCTGGTTCACCCCTCCACTTT. This sequence encodes CATSPFYREAGSPLHF. Drawing the rest from reference TRBV15 and TRBJ1-6, the complete variable domain is DAMVIQNPRYQVTQFGKPVTLSCSQTLNHNVMYWYQQKSSQAPKLLFHYYDKDFNNEADTPDNFQSRRPNTSFCFLDIRSPGLGDTAMYLCATSPFYREAGSPLHFGNGTRLTVT.

This chain connects TRBV19 to TRBJ2-1; perhaps TRBD1 as D (6 bases). Germline V gene sequence: CDR1 LNHDA, CDR2 SQIVND (reference sequence). The CDR3 spans 14 residues. Deletions cut 8 bases from V and 4 bases from J, with 15 bases between. The CDR3 sequence: CASGLGTNYNEQFF. CDR3 nucleotides: TGTGCCAGTGGTCTCGGGACAAATTACAATGAGCAGTTCTTC.

The rearrangement uses TRBV27 and TRBJ1-2; 8 bases fit TRBD1. J lost 5 bases, V lost 3 bases, and 8 bases had no gene match. CDR3 length equals 15 residues. The germline V gene encodes CDR1 MNHEY and CDR2 SMNVEV (reference sequence). The CDR3, as DNA: TGTGCCAGCAGTTTCCTCGGACAGGGAGGGTATGGCTACACCTTC. Protein: CASSFLGQGGYGYTF.

The chain carries TRBV7-2 and TRBJ2-7, with 7 bases that match TRBD1. CDR3 length equals 13 residues. Trimming removed 6 bases from V and 7 bases from J; junction bases left unmatched: 9. In germline, CDR1 is SGHTA, CDR2 FQGNSA. The CDR3: CASRAGGSEEQYF. DNA for the CDR3: TGTGCCAGCAGGGCAGGGGGATCGGAGGAGCAGTACTTC. The whole variable domain, filled in from reference TRBV7-2 and TRBJ2-7, reads GAGVSQSPSNKVTEKGKDVELRCDPISGHTALYWYRQSLGQGLEFLIYFQGNSAPDKSGLPSDRFSAERTGGSVSTLTIQRTQQEDSAVYLCASRAGGSEEQYFGPGTRLTVT.

This chain links TRBV5-4 with TRBJ2-5, with D perhaps matching TRBD2 (5 bases). The germline V gene encodes CDR1 SGHNT and CDR2 YYREEE (reference sequence). The CDR3 runs 14 residues. V shed 4 bases and J shed 0 bases, with 10 bases lying between them. This CDR3 reads CASSASRDQETQYF. The CDR3 DNA follows: TGTGCCAGCAGCGCGTCGCGGGACCAAGAGACCCAGTACTTC.

This chain connects TRBV7-9 to TRBJ1-6, with D possibly being TRBD1 (5 bases). This CDR3 is 16 amino acids long. V was pared by 4 bases and J by 9 bases, with 19 bases between. Germline-derived CDR1 and CDR2 are SEHNR and FQNEAQ (reference sequence). Written as DNA, the CDR3 is TGTGCCAGCAGCTCAACCTGGACACTCACGGGTTCACCCCTCCACTTT. Its protein is CASSSTWTLTGSPLHF.

V gene TRBV30 combines with J gene TRBJ2-7; 10 bases line up with TRBD2. The CDR3 totals 15 residues. V trimming: 5 bases; J trimming: 2 bases; junction bases outside the gene matches: 9. The germline V gene has CDR1 GTSNPN and CDR2 SVGIG (reference sequence). The CDR3 here is CAWGGAGGYPYEQYF. The CDR3, as DNA: TGTGCCTGGGGGGGAGCGGGAGGGTACCCCTACGAGCAGTACTTC.

The chain uses TRBV7-3 and TRBJ1-5; no clear D gene. CDR1 and CDR2 from the germline V gene are SGHTA and FQGTGA. The CDR3 covers 13 residues. Trimming pared 3 bases from V and 5 bases from J, leaving 8 bases between. The CDR3 DNA is TGTGCCAGCAGCTTTAACGGAGATCAGCCCCAGCATTTT. It specifies CASSFNGDQPQHF.

This chain uses TRBV25-1 with TRBJ2-6; TRBD1 is a possible D gene (6 bases). Per germline, CDR1 MGHDK and CDR2 SYGVNS. Trimming removed 2 bases at V and 4 bases at J, with 9 bases between. This CDR3 has 15 residues. The CDR3 sequence is CASSEQGQGANVLTF. The CDR3 DNA sequence: TGTGCCAGCAGTGAACAGGGGCAAGGGGCCAACGTCCTGACTTTC.

The gene calls are TRBV5-1 and TRBJ1-5; 8 nucleotides line up with TRBD1. V shed 0 bases and J 4 bases; nucleotides not matched to a gene: 6. This CDR3 region has 16 residues. CDR1 is SGHRS, CDR2 YFSETQ, per germline. The CDR3 sequence: CASSLGTGGLNQPQHF. The CDR3 nucleotides read TGCGCCAGCAGCTTGGGTACAGGGGGTTTGAATCAGCCCCAGCATTTT.

This chain links TRBV6-5 with TRBJ1-2; 10 nucleotides match TRBD1. Per the germline V gene, CDR1 is MNHEY and CDR2 is SVGAGI. This CDR3 spans 14 amino acids. With V trimmed by 8 bases and J by 4 bases, 7 bases remained unmatched. The chain's CDR3 is CASGGQGTVYGYTF. CDR3 nucleotide sequence: TGTGCCAGCGGGGGACAGGGGACGGTCTATGGCTACACCTTC.

The chain uses TRBV5-6 and TRBJ2-3; D remains unclear. Germline V gene sequence: CDR1 SGHDT, CDR2 YYEEEE. V lost 5 bases and J lost 2, with 12 bases in between. The CDR3 runs to 14 residues. In DNA form, the CDR3 reads TGTGCCAGCAGTTGGTCTGGCACCACAGATACGCAGTATTTT. Translation: CASSWSGTTDTQYF. The whole variable domain, remainder taken from reference TRBV5-6 and TRBJ2-3, is DAGVTQSPTHLIKTRGQQVTLRCSPKSGHDTVSWYQQALGQGPQFIFQYYEEEERQRGNFPDRFSGHQFPNYSSELNVNALLLGDSALYLCASSWSGTTDTQYFGPGTRLTVL.

This clone was seen only a few times. The genes are TRBV30 and TRBJ1-4; no reliable D call. The CDR3 loop spans 12 amino acids. The V gene's germline CDR1 is GTSNPN and CDR2 SVGIG (reference sequence). The ends were cut back, 0 bases at V and 8 bases at J, with 7 bases in the middle. The CDR3 sequence is CAWSVAGEKLFF. The CDR3 DNA sequence: TGTGCCTGGAGTGTGGCGGGGGAAAAACTGTTTTTT.

The gene calls are TRBV6-5 and TRBJ1-3, with D unresolved. Germline CDR1 reads MNHEY; CDR2 reads SVGAGI. CDR3 size: 13 residues. Trimming shortened V by 8 bases and J by 1 base, and 9 bases separated the two germline ends. In nucleotides, the CDR3 is TGTGCCAGCTCTCCTAGATCTGGAAACACCATATATTTT. Protein product: CASSPRSGNTIYF.

The V and J genes are TRBV28 and TRBJ1-5, with TRBD1 as a possible D gene (5 bases). Trimming stripped 3 bases from V and 7 bases from J, with 10 bases between. CDR1 and CDR2 (germline): MDHEN, SYDVKM. This CDR3 comprises 13 residues. This CDR3 reads CASSFGAWQPQHF. DNA of the CDR3: TGTGCCAGCAGTTTTGGGGCTTGGCAGCCCCAGCATTTT.

A single count supports this clone. The V call is TRBV28, the J call TRBJ2-3; TRBD2 matches 7 bases. Trimming at V came to 6 bases and at J to 2 bases, leaving 17 bases not matched to a gene. Germline values: CDR1 MDHEN, CDR2 SYDVKM. This CDR3 has 18 amino acids. CDR3 nucleotide sequence: TGTGCCAGCAGACGTCTAGCGGACCAGTGGGTCGACACAGATACGCAGTATTTT. Translating it yields CASRRLADQWVDTDTQYF.

The chain uses TRBV12-5 and TRBJ2-1; 9 nucleotides align to TRBD2. This CDR3 contains 17 residues. V shed 0 bases, J shed 4 bases, and the junction held 7 bases outside the gene matches. The germline V gene has CDR1 LGHNT and CDR2 FRNRAP. CDR3 amino acids: CASGLVLAGVRYNEQFF. The CDR3, as DNA: TGTGCTAGTGGTTTGGTATTAGCGGGAGTCCGATACAATGAGCAGTTCTTC.

In its sample, this clone was seen a few times. This chain links TRBV7-2 with TRBJ1-2; 8 bases line up with TRBD1. J was trimmed by 3 bases and V by 5 bases; bases with no gene match: 5. This CDR3 is 14 amino acids long. Germline V CDR1 and CDR2: SGHTA, FQGNSA. The CDR3 nucleotides read TGTGCCAGCAGCCTCCTGACAGGGGACTATGGCTACACCTTC. This codes for CASSLLTGDYGYTF.

The CDR3 sequence is CASSPPGHPLLEAFF. For the CDR3, the DNA is TGTGCCAGCAGTCCACCGGGACATCCACTTTTGGAAGCTTTCTTT. This chain joins TRBV6-5 and TRBJ1-1, with a tentative D call TRBD1 (6 bases). Between the trimmed V and J ends, which lost 5 bases and 8 bases, there was a span of 21 bases. The CDR3 length is 15 residues. The germline V gene encodes CDR1 MNHEY and CDR2 SVGAGI.

The rearrangement uses TRBV25-1 and TRBJ2-3, with 11 bases aligning to TRBD2. The CDR3 extends over 17 amino acids. CDR1 and CDR2 (germline): MGHDK, SYGVNS. After removal of 5 bases from V and 2 bases from J, the junction contained 9 bases not matched to a gene. CDR3 loop: CASSKNPGLAATDTQYF. CDR3 sequence (DNA): TGTGCCAGCAGTAAAAATCCGGGACTAGCGGCCACAGATACGCAGTATTTT.

The chain combines TRBV5-1 with TRBJ2-3; 9 bases agree with TRBD2. CDR3 length: 15 residues. Germline lookup yields CDR1 SGHRS and CDR2 YFSETQ. The trim removed 9 bases at V and 3 bases at J, leaving 11 bases unmatched. DNA for the CDR3: TGCGCCACCCGCCGGATAGCGGGAGAGACAGATACGCAGTATTTT. It yields the protein CATRRIAGETDTQYF.

The chain recombines TRBV28 with TRBJ2-7, with 8 bases aligning to TRBD2. Trimming removed 4 bases from V and 3 bases from J; junction bases left unmatched: 8. Germline assignment: CDR1 MDHEN and CDR2 SYDVKM. The CDR3 loop spans 15 amino acids. CDR3 residues: CASSSLAGRYYEQYF. The CDR3 DNA sequence: TGTGCCAGCAGTTCTTTAGCGGGAAGGTACTACGAGCAGTACTTC.